This note documents a single TCR beta chain sequence. MiXCR, run by TCRdb on the RT-PCR reads, gives a single entry per CDR3 protein. This sample carries about 410,000 distinct CDR3 sequences, around 15% of them seen once, and the ten largest clones take around 7.9%. The CDR3 has 15 amino acids. Germline CDR1 is LNHDA and CDR2 is SQIVND (reference sequence). Between the trimmed V and J ends, which lost 7 bases and 5 bases, there was a span of 18 bases. These data are taken from a study of patients and donors after allogeneic stem cell transplantation. This chain uses TRBV19 with TRBJ2-4, with D possibly being TRBD2 (6 bases). The sequenced material came from blood, either unsorted or a sorted T cell fraction (not recorded which). This TCR was sampled from a human donor who was either an allogeneic HSCT recipient or a stem cell or donor lymphocyte infusion donor (not recorded which). It is not recorded whose cells these are; they may come from a transplant donor. CDR3 sequence: CASIRKWRRENIQYF. The CDR3 bases are TGTGCCAGTATTCGGAAGTGGAGGAGGGAAAACATTCAGTACTTC.